The entry that follows covers one T cell receptor beta chain sequence. Profiling relied on immunoSEQ multiplex PCR, and the TCRdb table lists in-frame clones only, not all of them. The sample yields under 300,000 clones, about 86% seen once. The data stem from a study of blood T cell repertoires in COVID-19. J gave up 7 bases and V 0 bases, and 4 bases lay outside the gene matches. This CDR3 is built from 14 residues. CDR1 and CDR2 from the germline V gene are SGHRS and YFSETQ. Sequenced sample: PBMCs or T cells enriched from blood (not recorded which). The sequence was collected from a woman aged 35 to 49 with acute COVID-19. V usage is TRBV5-1 and J usage is TRBJ1-1; 9 nucleotides agree with TRBD1. DNA of the CDR3: TGCGCCAGCAGCTTGGAAGGGACAGGGCGTGAAGCTTTCTTT. Protein: CASSLEGTGREAFF.